What follows are 7 T cell receptor beta chains derived from one specimen sequenced in a study of blood T cell repertoires in COVID-19. Sequencing was performed with immunoSEQ multiplex PCR; in TCRdb, only in-frame clones are kept and a portion is missing. Among about 170,000 clones listed, 85% to 90% were seen once. Material: peripheral blood. Source of these receptors: a woman older than 75 in a cohort sampled during active or convalescent COVID-19.

The J gene is TRBJ2-1, the V gene TRBV7-8; 7 positions agree with TRBD2. With 1 base clipped from V and 6 bases from J, the junction kept 9 bases outside the gene matches. Germline V gives CDR1 SGHVS, CDR2 FQNEAQ. The CDR3 is made up of 16 amino acids. The CDR3 nucleotides read TGTGCCAGCAGCTTAGGACGGGCTAGCGGATTCAATGAGCAGTTCTTC. This gives the protein CASSLGRASGFNEQFF.

This chain joins TRBV5-1 and TRBJ1-4; TRBD1 matches at 9 bases. V gave up 5 bases and J gave up 4 bases; unmatched junction bases: 6. The CDR3 is 15 residues long. The germline V gene encodes CDR1 SGHRS and CDR2 YFSETQ. The CDR3 sequence is CASRLQGAGNEKLFF. The CDR3 coding sequence is TGCGCCAGCAGATTACAGGGGGCTGGTAATGAAAAACTGTTTTTT.

J is TRBJ2-3 and V is TRBV13, with no clear D. Per the germline V gene, CDR1 is PRHDT and CDR2 is FYEKMQ (reference sequence). Between the trimmed V and J ends, which lost 5 bases and 0 bases, there was a span of 3 bases. The CDR3 is 12 residues long. Here the CDR3 reads CASSPSTDTQYF. The CDR3, as DNA: TGTGCCAGCAGCCCGAGCACAGATACGCAGTATTTT.

The gene calls are TRBV6-2 or TRBV6-3 and TRBJ2-1; 9 bases are a match to TRBD2. From germline, CDR1 is MNHEY and CDR2 SVGEGT. V gave up 4 bases and J gave up 8 bases; unmatched junction bases: 9. The CDR3 length is 15 residues. This CDR3 reads CASSFRGLARDEQFF. In nucleotides, the CDR3 is TGTGCCAGCAGTTTCCGCGGACTAGCGCGTGATGAGCAGTTCTTC.

V usage is TRBV19 and J usage is TRBJ1-5; D may be TRBD1 (5 bases). This CDR3 has 15 residues. With 1 base removed from V and 4 bases from J, the gap between germline ends came to 11 bases. The germline V gene has CDR1 LNHDA and CDR2 SQIVND (reference sequence). Here the CDR3 reads CASSIAQPGNQPQHF. In DNA form, the CDR3 reads TGTGCCAGTAGTATAGCCCAGCCAGGGAATCAGCCCCAGCATTTT.

This sequence joins TRBV12-3 or TRBV12-4 and TRBJ1-1, with a tentative D call TRBD1 (6 bases). V gave up 8 bases and J gave up 10 bases, with 11 bases separating them. The CDR3 is 10 amino acids. This chain's CDR3 is CASGQPGAFF. As DNA, the CDR3 is TGTGCCAGCGGACAGCCTGGAGCTTTCTTT.

A few counts support this clone. The rearrangement links TRBV2 to TRBJ2-1; tentative D call: TRBD2 (6 bases). Trimming left V 7 bases short and J 7 bases short, with 26 bases between. This CDR3 spans 17 amino acids. Germline loops: CDR1 SNHLY, CDR2 FYNNEI. The CDR3 nucleotides are TGTGCCAGCAAGGGCCTTTCACAGTCCTCACGGGGGAATGAGCAGTTCTTC. This sequence encodes CASKGLSQSSRGNEQFF.